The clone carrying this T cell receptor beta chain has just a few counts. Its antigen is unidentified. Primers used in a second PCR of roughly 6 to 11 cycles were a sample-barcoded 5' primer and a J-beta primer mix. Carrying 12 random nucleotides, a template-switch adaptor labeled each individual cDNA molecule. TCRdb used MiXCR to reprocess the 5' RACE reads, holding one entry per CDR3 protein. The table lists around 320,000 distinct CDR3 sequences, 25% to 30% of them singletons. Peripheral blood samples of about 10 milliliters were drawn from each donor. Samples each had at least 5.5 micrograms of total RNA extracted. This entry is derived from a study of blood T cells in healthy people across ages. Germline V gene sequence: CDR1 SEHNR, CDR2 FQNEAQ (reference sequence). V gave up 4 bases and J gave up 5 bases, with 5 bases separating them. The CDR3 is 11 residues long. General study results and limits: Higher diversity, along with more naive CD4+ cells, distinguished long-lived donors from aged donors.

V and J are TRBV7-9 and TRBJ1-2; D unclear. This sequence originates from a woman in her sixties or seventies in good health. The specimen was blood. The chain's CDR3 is CASSYLYGYTF. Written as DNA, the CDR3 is TGTGCCAGCAGCTACCTTTATGGCTACACCTTC. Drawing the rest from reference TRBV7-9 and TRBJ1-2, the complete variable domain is DTGVSQNPRHKITKRGQNVTFRCDPISEHNRLYWYRQTLGQGPEFLTYFQNEAQLEKSRLLSDRFSAERPKGSFSTLEIQRTEQGDSAMYLCASSYLYGYTFGSGTRLTVV.